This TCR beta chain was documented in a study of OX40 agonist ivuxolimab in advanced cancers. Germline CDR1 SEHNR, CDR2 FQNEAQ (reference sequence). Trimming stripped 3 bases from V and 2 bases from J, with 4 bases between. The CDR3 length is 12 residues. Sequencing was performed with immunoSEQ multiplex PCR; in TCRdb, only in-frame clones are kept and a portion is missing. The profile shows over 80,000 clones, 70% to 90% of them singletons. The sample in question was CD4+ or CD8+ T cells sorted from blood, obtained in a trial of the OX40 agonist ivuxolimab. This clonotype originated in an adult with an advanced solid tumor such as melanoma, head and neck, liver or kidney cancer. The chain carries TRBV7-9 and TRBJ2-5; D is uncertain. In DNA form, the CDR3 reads TGTGCCAGCAGCTTGAAACAAGAGACCCAGTACTTC. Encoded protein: CASSLKQETQYF.